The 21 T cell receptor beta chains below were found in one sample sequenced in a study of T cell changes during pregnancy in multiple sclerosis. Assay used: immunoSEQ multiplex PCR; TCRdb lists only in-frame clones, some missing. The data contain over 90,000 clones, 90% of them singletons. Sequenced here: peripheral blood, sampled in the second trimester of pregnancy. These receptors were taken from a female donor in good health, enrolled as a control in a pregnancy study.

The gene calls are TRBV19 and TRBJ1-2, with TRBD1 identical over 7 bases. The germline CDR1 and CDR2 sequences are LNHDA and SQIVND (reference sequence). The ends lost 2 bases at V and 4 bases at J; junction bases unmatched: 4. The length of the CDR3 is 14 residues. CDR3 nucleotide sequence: TGTGCCAGTAGTATAACAGGGGTCCTCTATGGCTACACCTTC. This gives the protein CASSITGVLYGYTF.

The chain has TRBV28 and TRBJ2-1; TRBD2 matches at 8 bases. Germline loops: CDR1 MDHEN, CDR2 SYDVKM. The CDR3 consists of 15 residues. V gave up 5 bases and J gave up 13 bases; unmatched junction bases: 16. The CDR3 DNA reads TGTGCCAGCAGTCCGAGGACTAGCTGGGCCCCCCCCCAGTTCTTC. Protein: CASSPRTSWAPPQFF.

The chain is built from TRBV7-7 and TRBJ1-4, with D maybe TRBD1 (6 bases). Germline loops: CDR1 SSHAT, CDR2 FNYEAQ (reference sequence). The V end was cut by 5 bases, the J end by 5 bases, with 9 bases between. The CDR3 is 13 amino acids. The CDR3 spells CASSQDSNEKLFF. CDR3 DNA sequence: TGTGCCAGCAGCCAGGACAGCAATGAAAAACTGTTTTTT.

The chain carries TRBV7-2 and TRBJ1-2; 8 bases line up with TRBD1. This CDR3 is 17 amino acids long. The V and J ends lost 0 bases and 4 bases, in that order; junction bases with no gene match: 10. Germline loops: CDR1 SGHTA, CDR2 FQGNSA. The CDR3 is CASSLAGNGQGGYGYTF. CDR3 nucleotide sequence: TGTGCCAGCAGCTTAGCGGGGAACGGACAGGGAGGCTATGGCTACACCTTC.

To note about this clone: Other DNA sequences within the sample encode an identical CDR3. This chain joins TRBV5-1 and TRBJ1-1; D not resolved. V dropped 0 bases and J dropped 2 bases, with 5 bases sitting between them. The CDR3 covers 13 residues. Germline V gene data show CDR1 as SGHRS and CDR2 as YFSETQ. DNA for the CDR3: TGCGCCAGCAGCTTGGGAGGTAACACTGAAGCTTTCTTT. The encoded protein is CASSLGGNTEAFF.

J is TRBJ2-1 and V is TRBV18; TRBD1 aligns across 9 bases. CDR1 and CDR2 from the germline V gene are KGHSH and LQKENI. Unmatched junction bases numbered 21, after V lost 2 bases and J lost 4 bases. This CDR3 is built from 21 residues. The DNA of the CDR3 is TGTGCCAGCTCACCAGTTTCAGGGACAGGGTTAAGTCCCCTCCTTTACAATGAGCAGTTCTTC. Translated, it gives CASSPVSGTGLSPLLYNEQFF.

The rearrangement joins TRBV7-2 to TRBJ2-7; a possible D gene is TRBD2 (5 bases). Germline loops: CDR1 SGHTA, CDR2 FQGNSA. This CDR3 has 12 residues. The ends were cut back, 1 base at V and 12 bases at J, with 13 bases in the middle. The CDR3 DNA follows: TGTGCCAGCAGCTTAGTTGCGGGTTGGCCGTACTTC. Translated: CASSLVAGWPYF.

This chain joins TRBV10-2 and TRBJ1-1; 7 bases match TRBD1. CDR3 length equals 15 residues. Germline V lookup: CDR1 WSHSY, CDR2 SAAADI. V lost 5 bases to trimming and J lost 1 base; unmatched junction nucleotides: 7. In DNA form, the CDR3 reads TGCGCCAGCAGTAGCGACAGGGTCACGAACACTGAAGCTTTCTTT. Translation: CASSSDRVTNTEAFF.

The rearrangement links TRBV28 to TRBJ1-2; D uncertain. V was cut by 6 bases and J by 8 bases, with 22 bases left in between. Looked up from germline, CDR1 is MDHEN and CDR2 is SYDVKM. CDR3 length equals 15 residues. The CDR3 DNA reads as TGTGCCAGCAGGCGCTACGACCCCCCGGAGCTGGGCTACACCTTC. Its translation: CASRRYDPPELGYTF.

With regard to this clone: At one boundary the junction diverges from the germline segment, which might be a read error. The CDR3 region has the DNA TGTGCCAGCAGTGATCAAGGGACAGGTGCTCACTTC. Translation gives CASSDQGTGAHF. V usage is TRBV2 and J usage is TRBJ2-5; 8 bases align to TRBD1. CDR1 is SNHLY and CDR2 is FYNNEI in the germline V gene. The CDR3 length is 12 residues. Based on the CDR3 plus reference TRBV2 and TRBJ2-5, the full variable domain is EPEVTQTPSHQVTQMGQEVILRCVPISNHLYFYWYRQILGQKVEFLVSFYNNEISEKSEIFDDQFSVERPDGSNFTLKIRSTKLEDSAMYFCASSDQGTGAHFGPGTRLLVL.

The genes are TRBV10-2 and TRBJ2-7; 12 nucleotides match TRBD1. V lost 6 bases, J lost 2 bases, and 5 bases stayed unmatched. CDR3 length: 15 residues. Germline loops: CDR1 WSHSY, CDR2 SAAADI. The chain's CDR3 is CASRGGTGGTYEQYF. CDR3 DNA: TGCGCCAGCAGAGGGGGGACAGGGGGCACCTACGAGCAGTACTTC.

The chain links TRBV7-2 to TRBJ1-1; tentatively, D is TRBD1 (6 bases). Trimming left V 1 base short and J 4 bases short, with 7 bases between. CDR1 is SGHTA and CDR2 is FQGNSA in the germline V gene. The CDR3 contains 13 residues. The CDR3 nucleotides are TGTGCCAGCAGCTTAGAAGGGGGCACTGAAGCTTTCTTT. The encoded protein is CASSLEGGTEAFF.

The chain's CDR3 is CASSLVVVSMNTEAFF. The DNA of the CDR3 is TGTGCCAGCAGCTTGGTAGTCGTGTCCATGAACACTGAAGCTTTCTTT. The chain uses TRBV5-5 and TRBJ1-1; D remains ambiguous. V was clipped by 0 bases and J by 0 bases, with 12 bases between them. The CDR3 runs to 16 residues. Germline lookup yields CDR1 SGHKS and CDR2 YYEKEE (reference sequence).

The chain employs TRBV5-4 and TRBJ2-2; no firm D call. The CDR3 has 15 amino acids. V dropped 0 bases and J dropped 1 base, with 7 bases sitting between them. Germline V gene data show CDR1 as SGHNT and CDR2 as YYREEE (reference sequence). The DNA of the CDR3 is TGTGCCAGCAGCTTGGATAGATTGAACACCGGGGAGCTGTTTTTT. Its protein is CASSLDRLNTGELFF.

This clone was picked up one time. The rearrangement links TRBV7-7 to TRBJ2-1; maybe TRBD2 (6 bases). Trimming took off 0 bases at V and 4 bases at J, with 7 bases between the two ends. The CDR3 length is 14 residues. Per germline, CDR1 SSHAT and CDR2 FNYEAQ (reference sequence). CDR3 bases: TGTGCCAGCAGCTTAGCAGGGACTTACAATGAGCAGTTCTTC. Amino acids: CASSLAGTYNEQFF.

In DNA, the CDR3 is TGTGCCAGCAGCTTAACCTCGGGACAGGGGTCGGAGACCCAGTACTTC. Its protein is CASSLTSGQGSETQYF. The genes are TRBV11-2 and TRBJ2-5; TRBD1 agrees at 10 bases. The CDR3 contains 16 residues. V trimming: 2 bases; J trimming: 5 bases; junction bases outside the gene matches: 8. Germline values: CDR1 SGHAT, CDR2 FQNNGV.

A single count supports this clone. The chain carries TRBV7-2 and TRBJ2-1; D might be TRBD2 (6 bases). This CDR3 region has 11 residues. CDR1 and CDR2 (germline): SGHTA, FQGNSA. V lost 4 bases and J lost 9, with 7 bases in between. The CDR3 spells CASSSGGEQFF. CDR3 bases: TGTGCCAGCAGCTCCGGGGGTGAGCAGTTCTTC.

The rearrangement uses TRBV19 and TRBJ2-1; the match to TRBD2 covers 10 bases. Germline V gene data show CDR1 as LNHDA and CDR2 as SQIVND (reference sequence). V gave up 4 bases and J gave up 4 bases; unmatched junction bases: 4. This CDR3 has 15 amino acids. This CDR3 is CASSTSGGAYNEQFF. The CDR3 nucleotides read TGTGCCAGTAGTACTAGCGGGGGAGCTTACAATGAGCAGTTCTTC.

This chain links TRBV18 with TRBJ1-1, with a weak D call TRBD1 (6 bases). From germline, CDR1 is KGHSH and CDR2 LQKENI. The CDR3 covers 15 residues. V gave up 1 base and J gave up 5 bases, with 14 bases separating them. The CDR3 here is CASSPRSRGWTEAFF. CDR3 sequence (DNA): TGTGCCAGCTCACCACGGTCCAGGGGATGGACTGAAGCTTTCTTT.

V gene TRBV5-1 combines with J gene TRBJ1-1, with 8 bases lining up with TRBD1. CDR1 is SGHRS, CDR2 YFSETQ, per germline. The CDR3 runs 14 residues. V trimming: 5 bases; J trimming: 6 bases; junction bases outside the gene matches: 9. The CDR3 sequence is CASSARQGTPEAFF. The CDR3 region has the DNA TGCGCCAGCAGTGCTAGACAGGGGACCCCTGAAGCTTTCTTT.

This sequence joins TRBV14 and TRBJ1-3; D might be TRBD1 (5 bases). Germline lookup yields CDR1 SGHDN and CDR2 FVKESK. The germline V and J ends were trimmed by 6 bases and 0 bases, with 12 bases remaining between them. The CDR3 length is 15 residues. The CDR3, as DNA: TGTGCCAGCAGTCATCGACAGTCCTCTGGAAACACCATATATTTT. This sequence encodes CASSHRQSSGNTIYF.